Detailed here is one T cell receptor (beta chain). This CDR3 is 15 amino acids long. CDR1 GTSNPN and CDR2 SVGIG come from the germline V gene (reference sequence). Trimming left V 4 bases short and J 5 bases short, with 20 bases between. The sample belongs to a study of blood T cell repertoires in COVID-19. The study recruited exposed participants who had met a COVID-19 case within 2 weeks before entry. As handled by the study authors: Estimates of nucleated cell counts were drawn from the amplification of reference gene primers. Only in-frame clones appear in the TCRdb table, and some are missing; sequencing was by immunoSEQ multiplex PCR. V and J calls and clone size are given by that table; D and trimming were obtained from the DNA. This sample has about 260,000 clones, with 88% found just once.

The source of this sequence is a woman in her thirties or forties who had been exposed to COVID-19. What was sequenced was PBMCs or T cells enriched from blood (not recorded which). The chain uses TRBV30 and TRBJ1-1; D may be TRBD1 (5 bases). CDR3 nucleotide sequence: TGTGCCTGGATGGGTAGCGTCAACCGGGGGACTGAAGCTTTCTTT. It encodes CAWMGSVNRGTEAFF. The complete variable domain, with remaining parts taken from reference TRBV30 and TRBJ1-1, reads SQTIHQWPATLVQPVGSPLSLECTVEGTSNPNLYWYRQAAGRGLQLLFYSVGIGQISSEVPQNLSASRPQDRQFILSSKKLLLSDSGFYLCAWMGSVNRGTEAFFGQGTRLTVV.